This TCR beta chain was recorded in a study of beta chain bispecific antibodies for T cell cancers (dated by TCRdb to the early 2020s). Notes on the research overall: After T cells from healthy donors were cocultured with bispecific antibodies and T cell leukemia lines, the researchers used TRBV sequencing of the cells that survived to measure how much each TRBV family was depleted. On the cell surface, TRBV12 (TRBV12-3) was expressed by Jurkat cells, whereas TRBV5-5 was expressed by HPB-ALL cells. Study-level results and caveats: Cross-reactivity of the anti-TRBV5-5 antibody with TRBV5-6 was attributed to high sequence similarity between the two genes. Relative to anti-CD19, anti-TRBV5-5 exposure lowered TRBV5-5 signal by approximately 98% and lowered signal from the closely related TRBV5-6 by roughly 92%. Every sequenced sample contained a mix of leukemia cell line cells and normal T cells, and most targeted TRBV signal came from the leukemia cells rather than from the normal T cells. Compared with anti-CD19, anti-TRBV12 exposure reduced the TRBV12-3 share of total TRBV signal by roughly 99%; TRBV12-4 fell approximately 36%, not significantly.

This clonotype was observed at least ten times. The specificity of this receptor is unknown. No base quality values were provided; no much bigger clone lies one nucleotide off. CDR1 is given as SGHTA and CDR2 as FQGTGA, both from the germline V gene. V and J lose 2 bases and 0 bases, and a span of 4 bases separates them. CDR3 length: 13 amino acids, cysteine to phenylalanine. The entry retains the CDR3 DNA only, 39 bases that are in frame from base 1. The treatment or condition label corresponds to: alpha-CD19 control bispecific (anti-CD19 x anti-CD3). T cells were expanded from blood mononuclear cells for approximately three days with either the anti-CD3 antibody OKT3 or CD3/CD28 Dynabeads. Anti-CD19 bispecific antibody cocultures served as comparators for TRBV sequencing; in separate killing assays, anti-CD19 had no effect on Jurkat or HPB-ALL cells. The expanded T cells were grown in RPMI 1640 containing roughly 10% fetal bovine serum, recombinant human IL-2 (around 91 IU/ml) and IL-7 (around 5 ng/ml). Cocultures combined approximately 5 x 10^4 normal T cells with approximately 5 x 10^4 target cells and bispecific antibody in roughly 99 ul, incubated roughly 17 hours at 37°C. Every bispecific antibody was made of two single-chain variable fragments, expressed in a single-chain diabody format carrying a His tag. Healthy human donors supplied the effector T cells, with peripheral blood mononuclear cells isolated from leukapheresis samples using Ficoll density gradient centrifugation.

Libraries incorporated unique molecular identifier barcodes, which were used to quantify clonotypes. Qiagen AllPrep DNA/RNA Micro kits were used to isolate total RNA, and an Agilent TapeStation was used to check RNA quality. TCR beta libraries were built by 5' RACE: cDNA synthesis followed by two PCR steps using TCR beta constant-region gene-specific primers. Sequencing of the TCR beta libraries was done on an Illumina MiSeq platform. As for the original processing: MIGEC, MiXCR and VDJtools were used to process the reads. The frequency of each clonotype was calculated as the fraction of all unique molecular identifiers in the sample that belonged to that clonotype. Nonfunctional TRBV genes classified in IMGT as pseudogenes or open reading frames, for example TRBV1, TRBV12-1 and TRBV21, were left out. Through fastp at Q25 and MiXCR, TCRdb rebuilt clones from the public reads, retaining in-frame beta chains. All rows with the same CDR3 protein become a single entry with the most common DNA and genes. Here the V and J calls rest on TCRdb's processing, not on the authors' analysis. A total of around 9,000 distinct CDR3 sequences appear in this sample, approximately 2.2% of them only once. Of the sample, approximately 70% falls within the top ten clones.

The clonotype was recovered from a human donor in good health. Some clones in this sample may be carry-over from other donors' samples. Sequencing was performed on T cells from a healthy donor cultured with Jurkat leukemia cells, taken from a culture containing an anti-CD19 bispecific antibody. The V gene is TRBV7-3 and the J gene is TRBJ1-1; confidence is insufficient to name the D gene. The DNA sequence follows: TGTGCCAGCAGCTTATGGGTGAACACTGAAGCTTTCTTT. Its amino acids are CASSLWVNTEAFF.